This T cell receptor beta chain originates from a study of long-term antiretroviral therapy in people with HIV. Study information: Samples from the earliest time points predate the 2015 immediate-ART recommendation by about a decade.

Treatment locations for all participants with HIV were in the United States. V lost 5 bases and J lost 7; bases outside the gene matches: 9. Germline lookup yields CDR1 SGHDT and CDR2 YYEEEE. This CDR3 region has 14 residues. Investigators performed immunoSEQ version v3.0 at survey level. Method: immunoSEQ multiplex PCR; TCRdb's copy keeps in-frame clones and lacks some. The table records approximately 16,000 clones, 65% to 85% of them present only once. On this clone itself: Its specificity is unknown.

Whole-study results and caveats: Repertoire dominance by clones expanded before ART was seen at all time points.

The input for sequencing was unsorted PBMCs, taken approximately 14 months before starting antiretroviral therapy. The clonotype was recovered from a man younger than 40 with HIV. The chain uses TRBV5-6 and TRBJ1-2, with TRBD1 matching over 9 bases. CDR3 nucleotide sequence: TGTGCCAGCAGTTTCGGGACAGGGTTTGGTGGCTACACCTTC. Residues: CASSFGTGFGGYTF.